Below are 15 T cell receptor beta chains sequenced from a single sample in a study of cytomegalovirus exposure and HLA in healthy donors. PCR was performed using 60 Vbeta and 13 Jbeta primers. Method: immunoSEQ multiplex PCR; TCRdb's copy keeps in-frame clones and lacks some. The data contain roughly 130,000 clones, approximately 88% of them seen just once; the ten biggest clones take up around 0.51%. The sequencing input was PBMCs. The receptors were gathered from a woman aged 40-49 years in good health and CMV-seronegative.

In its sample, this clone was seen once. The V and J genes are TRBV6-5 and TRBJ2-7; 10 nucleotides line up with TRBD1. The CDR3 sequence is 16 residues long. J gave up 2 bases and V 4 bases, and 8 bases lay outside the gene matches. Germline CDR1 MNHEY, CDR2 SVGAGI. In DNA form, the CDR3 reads TGTGCCAGCAGTTCCGCGACAGGGGGCCATCCCTACGAGCAGTACTTC. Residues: CASSSATGGHPYEQYF.

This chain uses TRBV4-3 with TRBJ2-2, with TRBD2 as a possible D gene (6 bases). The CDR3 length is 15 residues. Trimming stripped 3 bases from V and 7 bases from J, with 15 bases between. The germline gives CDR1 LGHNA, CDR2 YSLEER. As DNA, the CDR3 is TGCGCCAGCAGCCAGGGGGGTGGGAGTGGCGGGGAGCTGTTTTTT. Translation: CASSQGGGSGGELFF.

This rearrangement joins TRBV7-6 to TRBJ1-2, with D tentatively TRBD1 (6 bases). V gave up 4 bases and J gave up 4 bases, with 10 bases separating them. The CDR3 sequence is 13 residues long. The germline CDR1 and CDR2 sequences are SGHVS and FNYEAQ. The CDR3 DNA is TGTGCCAGCAGCTCCGGACAGCTCTATGGCTACACCTTC. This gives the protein CASSSGQLYGYTF.

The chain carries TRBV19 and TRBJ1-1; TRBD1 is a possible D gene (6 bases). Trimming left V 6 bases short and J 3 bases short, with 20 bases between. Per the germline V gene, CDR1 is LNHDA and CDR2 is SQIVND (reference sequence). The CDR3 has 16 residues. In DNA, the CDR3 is TGTGCCAGTAGCCCGAATCCAGGGGAAAGAGACACTGAAGCTTTCTTT. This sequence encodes CASSPNPGERDTEAFF.

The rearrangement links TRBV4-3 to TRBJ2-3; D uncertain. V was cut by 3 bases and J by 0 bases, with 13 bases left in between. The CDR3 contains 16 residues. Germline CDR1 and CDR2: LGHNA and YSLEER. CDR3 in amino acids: CASSQLGVPSTDTQYF. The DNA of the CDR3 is TGCGCCAGCAGCCAGTTAGGAGTACCTAGCACAGATACGCAGTATTTT.

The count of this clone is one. The CDR3 spells CASSSGGTGAKNTEAFF. The CDR3 nucleotides are TGCGCCAGCAGCTCTGGAGGGACAGGGGCCAAAAACACTGAAGCTTTCTTT. The rearrangement links TRBV5-1 to TRBJ1-1; 10 bases match TRBD1. The trim removed 3 bases at V and 2 bases at J, leaving 10 bases unmatched. In germline, CDR1 is SGHRS, CDR2 YFSETQ. The CDR3 spans 17 residues.

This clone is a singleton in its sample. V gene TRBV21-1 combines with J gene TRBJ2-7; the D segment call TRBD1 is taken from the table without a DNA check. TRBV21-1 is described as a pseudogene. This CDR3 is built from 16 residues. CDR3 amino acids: CASSNPGPGQTYEQYF. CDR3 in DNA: TGTGCCAGCAGCAACCCAGGTCCGGGACAAACCTACGAGCAGTACTTC.

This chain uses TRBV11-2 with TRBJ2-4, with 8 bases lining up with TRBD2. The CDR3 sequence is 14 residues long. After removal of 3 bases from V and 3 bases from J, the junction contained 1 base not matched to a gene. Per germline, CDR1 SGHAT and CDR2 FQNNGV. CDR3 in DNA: TGTGCCAGCAGCTTGCTAGCGGGCAAAAACATTCAGTACTTC. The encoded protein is CASSLLAGKNIQYF.

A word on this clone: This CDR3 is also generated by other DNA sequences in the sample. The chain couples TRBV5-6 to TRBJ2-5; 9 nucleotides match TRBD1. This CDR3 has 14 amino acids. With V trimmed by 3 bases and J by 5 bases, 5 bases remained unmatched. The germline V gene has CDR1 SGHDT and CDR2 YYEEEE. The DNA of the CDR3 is TGTGCCAGCAGCTCACCTGACAGGGGGGAGACCCAGTACTTC. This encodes CASSSPDRGETQYF.

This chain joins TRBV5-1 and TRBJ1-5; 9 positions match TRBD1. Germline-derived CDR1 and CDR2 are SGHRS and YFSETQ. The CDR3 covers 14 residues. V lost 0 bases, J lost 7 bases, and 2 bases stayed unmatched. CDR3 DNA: TGCGCCAGCAGCTTGGGTGACAGGGGGCAGCCCCAGCATTTT. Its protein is CASSLGDRGQPQHF. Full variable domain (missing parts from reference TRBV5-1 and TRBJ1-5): KAGVTQTPRYLIKTRGQQVTLSCSPISGHRSVSWYQQTPGQGLQFLFEYFSETQRNKGNFPGRFSGRQFSNSRSEMNVSTLELGDSALYLCASSLGDRGQPQHFGDGTRLSIL.

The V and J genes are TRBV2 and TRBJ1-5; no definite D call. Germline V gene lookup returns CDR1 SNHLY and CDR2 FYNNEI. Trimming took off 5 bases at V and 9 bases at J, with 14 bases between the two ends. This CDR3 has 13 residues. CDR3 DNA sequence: TGTGCCAGCAGTCAATACTCTATGCCGCCCCAGCATTTT. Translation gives CASSQYSMPPQHF. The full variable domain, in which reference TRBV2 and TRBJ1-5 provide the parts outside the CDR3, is EPEVTQTPSHQVTQMGQEVILRCVPISNHLYFYWYRQILGQKVEFLVSFYNNEISEKSEIFDDQFSVERPDGSNFTLKIRSTKLEDSAMYFCASSQYSMPPQHFGDGTRLSIL.

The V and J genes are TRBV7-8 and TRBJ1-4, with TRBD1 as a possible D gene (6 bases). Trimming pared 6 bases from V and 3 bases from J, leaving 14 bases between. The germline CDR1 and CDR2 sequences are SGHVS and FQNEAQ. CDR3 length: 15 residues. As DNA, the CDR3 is TGTGCCAGCAGAACCACAGGGACGGCTAATGAAAAACTGTTTTTT. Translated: CASRTTGTANEKLFF.

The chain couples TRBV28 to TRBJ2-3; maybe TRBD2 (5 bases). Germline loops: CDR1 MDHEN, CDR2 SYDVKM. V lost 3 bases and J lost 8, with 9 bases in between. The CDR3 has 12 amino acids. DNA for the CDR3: TGTGCCAGCAGTTTCGGTGCGGGTACGCAGTATTTT. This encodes CASSFGAGTQYF.

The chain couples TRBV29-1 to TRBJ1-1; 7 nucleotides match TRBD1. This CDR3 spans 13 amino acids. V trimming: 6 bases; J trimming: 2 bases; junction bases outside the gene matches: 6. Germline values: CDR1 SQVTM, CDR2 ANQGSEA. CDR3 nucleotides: TGCAGCGTCCGACAGGGATCTAACACTGAAGCTTTCTTT. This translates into CSVRQGSNTEAFF.

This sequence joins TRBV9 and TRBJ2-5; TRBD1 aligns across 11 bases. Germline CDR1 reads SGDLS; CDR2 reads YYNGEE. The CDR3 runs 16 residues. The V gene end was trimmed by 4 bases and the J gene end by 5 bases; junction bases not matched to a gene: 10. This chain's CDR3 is CASSTRGTGGVETQYF. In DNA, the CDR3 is TGTGCCAGCAGCACCCGAGGGACAGGGGGTGTGGAGACCCAGTACTTC.